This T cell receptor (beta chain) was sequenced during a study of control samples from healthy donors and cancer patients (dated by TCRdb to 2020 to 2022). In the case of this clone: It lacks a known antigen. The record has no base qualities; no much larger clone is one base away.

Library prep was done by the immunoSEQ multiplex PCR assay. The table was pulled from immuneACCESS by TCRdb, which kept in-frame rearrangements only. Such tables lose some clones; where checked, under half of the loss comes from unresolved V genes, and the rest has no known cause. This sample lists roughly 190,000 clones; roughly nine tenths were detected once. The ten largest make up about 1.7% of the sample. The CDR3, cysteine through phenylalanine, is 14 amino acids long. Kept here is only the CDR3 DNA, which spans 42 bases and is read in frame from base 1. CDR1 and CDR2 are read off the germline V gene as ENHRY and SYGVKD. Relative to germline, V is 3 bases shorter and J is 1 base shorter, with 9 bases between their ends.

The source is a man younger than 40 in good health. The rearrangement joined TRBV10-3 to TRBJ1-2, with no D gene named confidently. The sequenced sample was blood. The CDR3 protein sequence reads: CAISDGPDNYGYTF. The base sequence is TGTGCCATCAGTGACGGCCCGGATAACTATGGCTACACCTTC.